This TCR beta chain was sequenced in a study of preoperative IRX-2 immunotherapy in early breast cancer (dated by TCRdb to the late 2010s). Library prep was done by the immunoSEQ multiplex PCR assay. TCRdb re-hosts the immuneACCESS table, in-frame sequences only. Its copies lack some clones; in the studies checked, an unresolved V gene accounts for under half of them, and the cause for the rest is not known. The table for this sample lists 25,000 to 35,000 clones; 70% to 85% of them were counted only once. Roughly 3.2% of the sample belongs to the ten largest clones. Only one count was recorded for this clone. Its antigen specificity is not known. Base quality data are lacking; no much larger clone is found one base away. Explained via the paper, the treatment or condition label denotes: preoperative locoregional IRX-2 cytokine immunotherapy. The samples were obtained from a phase Ib study in which preoperative, locoregional IRX-2 cytokine immunotherapy intended to prime immune responses was tested. Patients with early-stage breast cancer who were given IRX-2 before surgery served as donors.

The receptor comes from a human donor with breast cancer. Sampling was done from a patient treated with IRX-2 immunotherapy.

The DNA is TGCGCCAGCAGCCAAGTTGCAGGGGTCAATGAGCAGTTCTTC. This sequence encodes CASSQVAGVNEQFF. The chain couples TRBV1 to TRBJ2-1; TRBD1 is taken as the D call from the table, unchecked against the DNA. TRBV1 is noted as a pseudogene. From cysteine to phenylalanine, the CDR3 is 14 amino acids long. Solely the CDR3 DNA is kept, with 42 bases framed from the first base.